The 21 T cell receptor beta chains below were found in one sample sequenced in a study of T cell responses to AZD1222 COVID-19 vaccine. Generated by immunoSEQ multiplex PCR, the TCRdb table keeps only in-frame clones and is missing some. Of more than 150,000 clones listed, about 94% are singletons. Specimen: peripheral blood, collected on day 0 of AZD1222 vaccination. The receptors here all came from an adult in good health.

The chain has TRBV10-2 and TRBJ2-7, with 8 bases identical to TRBD1. The CDR3 contains 15 residues. With V trimmed by 2 bases and J by 2 bases, 5 bases remained unmatched. Germline CDR1 reads WSHSY; CDR2 reads SAAADI. The CDR3 DNA is TGCGCCAGCAGTGAGGGACAGGGTGGACCCTACGAGCAGTACTTC. Its protein is CASSEGQGGPYEQYF.

The chain joins TRBV7-8 to TRBJ2-1, with D hard to call. The CDR3 covers 13 residues. Germline CDR1 is SGHVS and CDR2 is FQNEAQ. Between the trimmed V and J ends, which lost 1 base and 12 bases, there was a span of 13 bases. The CDR3 spells CASSLVVGIGQFF. CDR3 DNA sequence: TGTGCCAGCAGCTTAGTAGTTGGGATAGGGCAGTTCTTC.

The CDR3 protein is CASSKADYTF. As DNA, the CDR3 is TGTGCCAGCAGCAAAGCGGACTACACCTTC. The chain uses TRBV21-1 and TRBJ1-2. TRBV21-1 constitutes a pseudogene. The CDR3 consists of 10 residues.

This chain connects TRBV9 to TRBJ2-2, with D perhaps matching TRBD1 (5 bases). The CDR3 sequence is 15 residues long. The germline V gene encodes CDR1 SGDLS and CDR2 YYNGEE. V was clipped by 0 bases and J by 4 bases, with 10 bases between them. CDR3 in DNA: TGTGCCAGCAGCGTAGGTTTCAGGGCCACCGGGGAGCTGTTTTTT. Translated, it gives CASSVGFRATGELFF.

J is TRBJ1-5 and V is TRBV7-8; D might be TRBD1 (6 bases). This CDR3 spans 16 amino acids. Between the trimmed V and J ends, which lost 1 base and 4 bases, there was a span of 14 bases. The V gene's germline CDR1 is SGHVS and CDR2 FQNEAQ. The DNA of the CDR3 is TGTGCCAGCAGCTTAGTCGGGGGGGCCCCGAATCAGCCCCAGCATTTT. Protein: CASSLVGGAPNQPQHF. The entire variable domain, with the rest obtained from reference TRBV7-8 and TRBJ1-5, is as follows: GAGVSQSPRYKVAKRGQDVALRCDPISGHVSLFWYQQALGQGPEFLTYFQNEAQLDKSGLPSDRFFAERPEGSVSTLKIQRTQQEDSAVYLCASSLVGGAPNQPQHFGDGTRLSIL.

V usage is TRBV7-8 and J usage is TRBJ1-6; D remains ambiguous. The length of the CDR3 is 18 residues. Per the germline V gene, CDR1 is SGHVS and CDR2 is FQNEAQ. Trimming removed 5 bases from V and 0 bases from J, with 17 bases in between. The CDR3 loop reads CASSPRASPFSYNSPLHF. CDR3 in DNA: TGTGCCAGCAGCCCACGGGCCAGCCCTTTCTCCTATAATTCACCCCTCCACTTT.

The chain carries TRBV6-5 and TRBJ2-1, with 13 bases matching TRBD2. This CDR3 comprises 16 residues. Germline V gene data show CDR1 as MNHEY and CDR2 as SVGAGI. The ends lost 2 bases at V and 9 bases at J; junction bases unmatched: 7. The CDR3 sequence is CASSYNNGLAGAEQFF. The CDR3 DNA reads TGTGCCAGCAGTTACAACAACGGACTAGCGGGAGCTGAGCAGTTCTTC.

This clone appeared a single time. The V and J genes are TRBV28 and TRBJ2-5, with a weak D call TRBD2 (6 bases). The V end lost 1 base, the J end lost 6 bases, and 12 bases lay between the germline ends. This CDR3 spans 14 amino acids. Germline V gene lookup returns CDR1 MDHEN and CDR2 SYDVKM. The CDR3 DNA is TGTGCCAGCAGTTTATTGGTAGGGACTCAGACCCAGTACTTC. This gives the protein CASSLLVGTQTQYF.

V usage is TRBV14 and J usage is TRBJ1-6; unclear D gene. V gave up 4 bases and J gave up 8 bases, with 9 bases separating them. Germline loops: CDR1 SGHDN, CDR2 FVKESK. The CDR3 extends over 13 amino acids. The CDR3 loop reads CASSPAGDSPLHF. The CDR3 coding sequence is TGTGCCAGCAGCCCCGCAGGAGATTCACCCCTCCACTTT.

J is TRBJ2-2 and V is TRBV29-1, with D uncertain. Germline CDR1 and CDR2: SQVTM and ANQGSEA. V was shortened by 3 bases and J by 5 bases, with 10 bases between the two germline ends. The CDR3 runs to 13 residues. Here the CDR3 reads CSVEWKGTGELFF. CDR3 nucleotide sequence: TGCAGCGTTGAGTGGAAGGGAACCGGGGAGCTGTTTTTT.

The chain links TRBV6-4 to TRBJ1-1; the D gene is possibly TRBD1 (5 bases). Germline CDR1 reads MRHNA; CDR2 reads SNTAGT. The CDR3 runs to 12 residues. V was shortened by 6 bases and J by 5 bases, with 10 bases between the two germline ends. CDR3: CASRGVRTEAFF. The CDR3 nucleotides are TGTGCCAGCAGGGGGGTACGGACTGAAGCTTTCTTT.

This chain connects TRBV2 to TRBJ2-7; D call uncertain. This CDR3 is 14 amino acids long. V gave up 2 bases and J gave up 5 bases, with 13 bases separating them. CDR1 is SNHLY, CDR2 FYNNEI, per germline. The CDR3 nucleotides read TGTGCCAGCAGTGAATATTCTCCCGAACACGAGCAGTACTTC. Protein: CASSEYSPEHEQYF. Using reference TRBV2 and TRBJ2-7 for the parts outside the CDR3, the full variable domain is EPEVTQTPSHQVTQMGQEVILRCVPISNHLYFYWYRQILGQKVEFLVSFYNNEISEKSEIFDDQFSVERPDGSNFTLKIRSTKLEDSAMYFCASSEYSPEHEQYFGPGTRLTVT.

V gene TRBV2 combines with J gene TRBJ2-7; D is tentatively TRBD1 or TRBD2 (5 bases each). V lost 8 bases, J lost 4 bases, and 12 bases lay in between. The length of the CDR3 is 12 residues. The germline V gene encodes CDR1 SNHLY and CDR2 FYNNEI. CDR3 coding DNA: TGTGCCAGCGGGGGTGAGTGGTACGAGCAGTACTTC. Its translation: CASGGEWYEQYF.

The CDR3 DNA reads as TGTGCCAGCAGCCCTCAGCGAGCGTGGGGCTACGAGCAGTACTTC. Amino acids: CASSPQRAWGYEQYF. The V gene is TRBV3-1 (or the pseudogene TRBV3-2), the J gene TRBJ2-7; D ambiguous. Germline values: CDR1 LGHDT, CDR2 YNNKEL (reference sequence). The CDR3 consists of 15 residues. V was shortened by 4 bases and J by 3 bases, with 16 bases between the two germline ends.

The V call is TRBV7-9, the J call TRBJ1-4; TRBD1 matches at 9 bases. CDR1 is SEHNR, CDR2 FQNEAQ, per germline (reference sequence). V lost 5 bases and J lost 8; bases outside the gene matches: 12. CDR3 size: 16 residues. As DNA, the CDR3 is TGTGCCAGCAGCCCTCCATGGGACAGGGAACAGGAAAAACTGTTTTTT. It is translated as CASSPPWDREQEKLFF. The variable domain in full, with the rest retrieved from reference TRBV7-9 and TRBJ1-4, is DTGVSQNPRHKITKRGQNVTFRCDPISEHNRLYWYRQTLGQGPEFLTYFQNEAQLEKSRLLSDRFSAERPKGSFSTLEIQRTEQGDSAMYLCASSPPWDREQEKLFFGSGTQLSVL.

The chain uses TRBV5-1 and TRBJ2-1, with 9 nucleotides matching TRBD1. Germline V CDR1 and CDR2: SGHRS, YFSETQ. J was trimmed by 9 bases and V by 4 bases; bases with no gene match: 5. The CDR3 sequence is 13 residues long. CDR3: CASSGGQGFEQFF. In DNA, the CDR3 is TGCGCCAGCAGCGGCGGACAGGGGTTTGAGCAGTTCTTC.

For the CDR3, the DNA is TGTGCCAGTAGAACGGAGGCTGCCAAAAGTTCACCCCTCCACTTT. Its translation: CASRTEAAKSSPLHF. The chain carries TRBV19 and TRBJ1-6; D call uncertain. V was trimmed by 6 bases and J by 9 bases, leaving 18 bases between them. Germline V lookup: CDR1 LNHDA, CDR2 SQIVND (reference sequence). The CDR3 extends over 15 amino acids.

V gene TRBV29-1 combines with J gene TRBJ1-5; 7 bases map to TRBD1. CDR1 SQVTM and CDR2 ANQGSEA come from the germline V gene. The V and J ends lost 6 bases and 7 bases, in that order; junction bases with no gene match: 9. This CDR3 is built from 13 residues. CDR3 residues: CSVGGQGEQPQHF. The CDR3 DNA follows: TGCAGCGTAGGTGGCCAGGGGGAACAGCCCCAGCATTTT. Full variable domain (outside the CDR3, taken from reference TRBV29-1 and TRBJ1-5): SAVISQKPSRDICQRGTSLTIQCQVDSQVTMMFWYRQQPGQSLTLIATANQGSEATYESGFVIDKFPISRPNLTFSTLTVSNMSPEDSSIYLCSVGGQGEQPQHFGDGTRLSIL.

The V call is TRBV7-8, the J call TRBJ2-7; D perhaps matches TRBD1 (5 bases). With 1 base removed from V and 6 bases from J, the gap between germline ends came to 10 bases. The germline V gene encodes CDR1 SGHVS and CDR2 FQNEAQ. The CDR3 consists of 13 residues. The CDR3 loop is CASSLEGPGEQYF. DNA for the CDR3: TGTGCCAGCAGCTTAGAGGGGCCAGGCGAGCAGTACTTC.

This chain joins TRBV2 and TRBJ1-4; no definite D call. Germline V lookup: CDR1 SNHLY, CDR2 FYNNEI. The CDR3 covers 12 residues. V was trimmed by 5 bases and J by 5 bases, leaving 6 bases between them. The CDR3 sequence: CASSRANEKLFF. The CDR3 region has the DNA TGTGCCAGCAGTAGGGCCAATGAAAAACTGTTTTTT.

The CDR3 sequence: CASSSPPTGTNTEAFF. The CDR3 DNA reads as TGTGCCAGCAGCTCCCCCCCGACAGGGACGAACACTGAAGCTTTCTTT. The rearrangement links TRBV28 to TRBJ1-1; 7 nucleotides match TRBD1. The CDR3 runs to 16 residues. With V trimmed by 6 bases and J by 1 base, 11 bases remained unmatched. The germline gives CDR1 MDHEN, CDR2 SYDVKM.